Listed below are T cell receptor beta chains from one sample, sequenced in a study of blood T cell repertoires in COVID-19. The table came from immunoSEQ multiplex PCR; TCRdb's copy has only in-frame clones and leaves some out. Of 200,000 to 300,000 clones in the sample, roughly 87% were seen once. The material sequenced was PBMCs or T cells enriched from blood (not recorded which). The receptors shown here come from a woman in her twenties or thirties with acute COVID-19. Each CDR3 is given with its conserved first and last residue. D genes are given only for firm matches. Where a row states a size, it is once, few, many or the class of an expanded clone; other rows omit it.

d_gene,v_gene,abundance,j_gene,CDR3aa,CDR3nt
.,TRBV4-1,.,TRBJ1-1,CASSQDNLEGVTEAFF,TGCGCCAGCAGCCAAGATAATCTGGAGGGTGTCACTGAAGCTTTCTTT
.,TRBV10-3,.,TRBJ2-1,CAISAGVSIDEQFF,TGTGCCATCAGTGCGGGGGTCAGTATCGATGAGCAGTTCTTC
TRBD2,TRBV5-1,.,TRBJ2-3,CASSVTSGVLSTDTQYF,TGCGCCAGCAGCGTAACTAGCGGGGTTCTTAGCACAGATACGCAGTATTTT
.,TRBV29-1,.,TRBJ2-3,CSVEEGRHPRYF,TGCAGCGTTGAAGAAGGCAGGCATCCTCGGTATTTT
.,TRBV7-8,.,TRBJ2-7,CASSLISYEQYF,TGTGCCAGCAGCCTTATATCCTACGAGCAGTACTTC
.,TRBV19,.,TRBJ1-5,CASSNWGSNQPQHF,TGTGCCAGTAGTAACTGGGGCAGCAATCAGCCCCAGCATTTT
.,TRBV12-3/TRBV12-4,.,TRBJ2-2,CATWIRVGGELFF,TGTGCCACGTGGATCCGGGTAGGCGGGGAGCTGTTTTTT
.,TRBV7-9,.,TRBJ2-1,CASSFPSVQVDEQFF,TGTGCCAGCAGCTTCCCTAGTGTACAAGTCGATGAGCAGTTCTTC
.,TRBV19,.,TRBJ1-5,CASSNGRQGDQPQHF,TGTGCCAGTAGTAATGGGCGTCAAGGGGATCAGCCCCAGCATTTT
.,TRBV12-2,once,TRBJ1-6,CASRPRVGISILENSPLHF,TGTGCAAGTCGCCCGCGGGTGGGGATAAGTATCTTAGAGAATTCACCCCTCCACTTT
.,TRBV7-8,.,TRBJ1-6,CASSLLQAMSSPLHF,TGTGCCAGCAGCTTATTACAGGCCATGTCTTCACCCCTCCACTTT
.,TRBV2,.,TRBJ1-2,CASSEQGPGGYTF,TGTGCCAGCAGTGAACAGGGTCCAGGTGGCTACACCTTC
.,TRBV3-1/TRBV3-2,.,TRBJ2-1,CASSQMSSYNEQFF,TGTGCCAGCAGCCAGATGAGCTCCTACAATGAGCAGTTCTTC
TRBD1,TRBV6-5,.,TRBJ1-1,CASSSTGYKGTEAFF,TGTGCCAGCAGTTCGACAGGGTATAAAGGCACTGAAGCTTTCTTT
.,TRBV4-1,.,TRBJ2-3,CASSQGEVSADTQYF,TGCGCCAGCAGCCAAGGGGAGGTTTCGGCGGATACGCAGTATTTT
TRBD1,TRBV7-2,.,TRBJ1-5,CASSPRTGDQPQHF,TGTGCCAGCAGCCCCAGGACAGGAGATCAGCCCCAGCATTTT
.,TRBV7-8,.,TRBJ1-1,CASSLGEATEAFF,TGTGCCAGCAGCCTGGGGGAGGCCACTGAAGCTTTCTTT
.,TRBV6-2/TRBV6-3,.,TRBJ1-1,CASSYSGEREAFF,TGTGCCAGCAGTTACTCAGGGGAAAGAGAAGCTTTCTTT
TRBD1,TRBV19,.,TRBJ2-5,CASSERQGGQETQYF,TGTGCCAGTAGTGAGCGACAGGGTGGGCAAGAGACCCAGTACTTC
.,TRBV6-4,.,TRBJ1-1,CASSPGLNTEAFF,TGTGCCAGCAGCCCAGGTTTGAACACTGAAGCTTTCTTT
.,TRBV7-8,.,TRBJ1-1,CASSLPRVWRTNTEAFF,TGTGCCAGCAGCTTACCCCGTGTTTGGAGGACCAACACTGAAGCTTTCTTT
.,TRBV27,.,TRBJ1-2,CASSLSAELAYGYTF,TGTGCCAGCAGTTTATCGGCGGAGTTAGCCTATGGCTACACCTTC
TRBD1,TRBV5-4,.,TRBJ1-4,CASSMDRGDEKLFF,TGTGCCAGCAGCATGGACAGGGGGGATGAAAAACTGTTTTTT
TRBD2,TRBV11-3,once,TRBJ2-2,CASSLTGGTGELFF,TGTGCCAGCAGCTTGACGGGGGGCACCGGGGAGCTGTTTTTT
.,TRBV4-3,.,TRBJ2-6,CASSRSQIPSGANVLTF,TGCGCCAGCAGCAGGTCACAGATCCCCTCTGGGGCCAACGTCCTGACTTTC
.,TRBV10-3,once,TRBJ1-5,CAISSTEAYQPQHF,TGTGCCATCAGTTCGACAGAAGCTTATCAGCCCCAGCATTTT
.,TRBV27,.,TRBJ1-1,CASSPTRDSRTEAFF,TGTGCCAGCAGCCCCACCAGGGATTCACGGACTGAAGCTTTCTTT
.,TRBV14,.,TRBJ2-1,CASSQLGGGLNEQFF,TGTGCCAGCAGCCAATTAGGGGGTGGTTTAAATGAGCAGTTCTTC
.,TRBV9,.,TRBJ1-2,CASSVEGRRDGYTF,TGTGCCAGCAGCGTAGAGGGCAGGAGGGACGGCTACACCTTC
TRBD1,TRBV11-2,.,TRBJ1-2,CASSSGTVTLYGYTF,TGTGCCAGCAGTTCCGGGACAGTAACCCTCTATGGCTACACCTTC
.,TRBV11-2,.,TRBJ2-1,CASSYRERHHEQFF,TGTGCCAGCAGCTACCGGGAGAGGCACCATGAGCAGTTCTTC
TRBD1,TRBV11-2,.,TRBJ2-1,CASSPKGQGLSYNEQFF,TGTGCCAGCAGCCCAAAAGGACAGGGGCTCTCCTACAATGAGCAGTTCTTC
.,TRBV5-1,.,TRBJ2-2,CASSPRRGELFF,TGCGCCAGCAGCCCGAGGAGGGGGGAGCTGTTTTTT
.,TRBV27,.,TRBJ2-6,CASSLSEDSIVSGANVLTF,TGTGCCAGCAGTTTATCGGAGGACAGCATAGTCTCTGGGGCCAACGTCCTGACTTTC
.,TRBV7-9,.,TRBJ1-5,CASSQAGLDQPQHF,TGTGCCAGCAGTCAGGCGGGGTTAGATCAGCCCCAGCATTTT
.,TRBV7-9,.,TRBJ2-5,CASSLGSVLETQYF,TGTGCCAGCAGCTTGGGCAGTGTCCTGGAGACCCAGTACTTC
.,TRBV3-1/TRBV3-2,.,TRBJ1-2,CASSQVRGNNYGYTF,TGTGCCAGCAGCCAAGTAAGGGGAAATAACTATGGCTACACCTTC
.,TRBV7-2,.,TRBJ2-1,CASSLAWGTYNEQFF,TGTGCCAGCAGCTTAGCGTGGGGCACTTACAATGAGCAGTTCTTC
.,TRBV6-5,.,TRBJ1-2,CASRDNANYGYTF,TGTGCCAGCAGAGACAACGCTAACTATGGCTACACCTTC
TRBD1,TRBV4-1,.,TRBJ1-5,CASSQDLHRGVYQPQHF,TGCGCCAGCAGCCAAGATTTACACAGGGGGGTCTATCAGCCCCAGCATTTT
.,TRBV19,.,TRBJ1-1,CASSIDQGLTGQGNTEAFF,TGTGCCAGTAGTATAGATCAAGGGCTGACTGGGCAGGGAAACACTGAAGCTTTCTTT
TRBD1,TRBV5-4,.,TRBJ1-1,CASSWTGFNTEAFF,TGTGCCAGCAGCTGGACAGGGTTCAACACTGAAGCTTTCTTT
.,TRBV5-1,few,TRBJ1-2,CASSLSPDGYTF,TGCGCCAGCAGCTTGTCACCAGATGGCTACACCTTC
TRBD2,TRBV7-7,.,TRBJ2-2,CASSLLAGGPNTGELFF,TGTGCTAGCAGTCTACTAGCGGGGGGACCGAACACCGGGGAGCTGTTTTTT
.,TRBV27,.,TRBJ2-1,CASSLSAGNYNEQFF,TGTGCCAGCAGTTTATCTGCAGGGAACTACAATGAGCAGTTCTTC
.,TRBV10-3,.,TRBJ2-1,CAISADNEQFF,TGTGCCATCAGTGCCGACAATGAGCAGTTCTTC
TRBD2,TRBV15,.,TRBJ2-3,CATSREGTVGLAGGMYTQYF,TGTGCCACCAGCAGAGAAGGGACAGTCGGACTAGCGGGGGGGATGTATACGCAGTATTTT